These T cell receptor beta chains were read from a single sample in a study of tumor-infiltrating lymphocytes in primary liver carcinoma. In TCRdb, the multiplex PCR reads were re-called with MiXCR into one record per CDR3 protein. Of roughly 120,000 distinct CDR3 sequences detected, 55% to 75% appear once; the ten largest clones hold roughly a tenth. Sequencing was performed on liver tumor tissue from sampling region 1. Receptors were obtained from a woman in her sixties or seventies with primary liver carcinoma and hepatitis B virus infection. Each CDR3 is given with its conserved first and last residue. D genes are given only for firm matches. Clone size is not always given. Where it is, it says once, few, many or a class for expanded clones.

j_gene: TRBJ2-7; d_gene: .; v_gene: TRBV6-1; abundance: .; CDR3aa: CVSSWDRGEQYF; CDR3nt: TGTGTCAGCAGTTGGGACCGGGGCGAGCAGTACTTC
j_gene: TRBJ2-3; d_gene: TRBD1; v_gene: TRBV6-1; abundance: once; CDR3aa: CASSDLHVTGGVQDTQYF; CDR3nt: TGTGCCAGTAGTGACCTTCATGTGACAGGGGGGGTTCAAGATACGCAGTATTTT
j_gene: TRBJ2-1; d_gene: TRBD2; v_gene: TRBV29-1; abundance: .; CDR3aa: CSVGEVAGGPTVQFF; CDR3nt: TGCAGCGTTGGGGAGGTAGCGGGAGGGCCAACTGTGCAGTTCTTC
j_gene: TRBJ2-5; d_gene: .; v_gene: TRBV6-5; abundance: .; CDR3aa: CASSLVKETQYF; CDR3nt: TGTGCCAGCTCCTTAGTTAAAGAGACCCAGTACTTC
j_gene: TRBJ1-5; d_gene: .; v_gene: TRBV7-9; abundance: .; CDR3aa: CASSPAGAGNQPQDF; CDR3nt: TGTGCCAGCAGCCCCGCGGGGGCAGGTAATCAGCCCCAGGATTTT
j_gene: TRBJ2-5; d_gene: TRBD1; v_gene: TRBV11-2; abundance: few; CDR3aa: CASSLQGLETRYF; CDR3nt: TGTGCCAGCAGCCTACAGGGGCTAGAGACCCGGTACTTC
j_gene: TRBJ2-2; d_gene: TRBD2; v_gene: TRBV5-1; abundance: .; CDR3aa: CASSLVPSGTQNTGELFF; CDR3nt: TGCGCCAGCAGCTTGGTCCCTAGCGGGACTCAGAACACCGGGGAGCTGTTTTTT
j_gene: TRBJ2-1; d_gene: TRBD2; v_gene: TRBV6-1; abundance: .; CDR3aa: CAGSARTSGRAYNEQFF; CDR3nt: TGTGCAGGCAGTGCCCGGACTAGCGGTAGGGCTTACAATGAGCAGTTCTTC
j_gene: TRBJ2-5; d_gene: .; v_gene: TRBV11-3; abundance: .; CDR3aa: CASSLNTAGRETQYF; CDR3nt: TGTGCCAGTAGCTTAAACACAGCCGGGCGAGAGACCCAGTACTTC
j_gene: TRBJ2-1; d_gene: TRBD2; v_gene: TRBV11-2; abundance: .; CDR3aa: CASSPTTGLAGNEQFF; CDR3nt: TGTGCCAGCAGCCCTACTACGGGACTAGCCGGGAATGAGCAGTTCTTC
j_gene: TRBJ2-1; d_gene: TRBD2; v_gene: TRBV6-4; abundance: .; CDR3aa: CASSDSWTSSYNEQFF; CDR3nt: TGTGCCAGCAGTGACTCTTGGACTAGCTCCTACAATGAGCAGTTCTTC
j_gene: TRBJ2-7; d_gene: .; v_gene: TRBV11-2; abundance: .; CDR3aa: CPSSHTGHGQYF; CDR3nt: TGTCCCAGCAGCCACACTGGACACGGGCAGTACTTC
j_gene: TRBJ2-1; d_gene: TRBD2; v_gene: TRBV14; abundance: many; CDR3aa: CASSPLGRGGSETSGSGEQFF; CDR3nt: TGTGCCAGCAGCCCCCTCGGCCGCGGGGGTTCAGAGACTAGCGGGAGTGGTGAGCAGTTCTTC
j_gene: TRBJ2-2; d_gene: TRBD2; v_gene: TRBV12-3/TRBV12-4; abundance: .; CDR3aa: CSSSFHAGGATGELFF; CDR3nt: TGTTCCAGCAGTTTTCATGCGGGAGGGGCCACCGGGGAGCTGTTTTTT
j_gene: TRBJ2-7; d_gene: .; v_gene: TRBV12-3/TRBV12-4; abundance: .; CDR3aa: CASSRSGYRADVQYF; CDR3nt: TGTGCCAGCAGCAGGTCTGGGTACAGGGCGGACGTGCAGTACTTC
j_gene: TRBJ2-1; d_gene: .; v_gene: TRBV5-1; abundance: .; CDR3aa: CTSSLPLAQAYNEQFF; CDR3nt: TGCACCAGCAGCTTGCCTCTAGCGCAAGCCTACAATGAGCAGTTCTTC
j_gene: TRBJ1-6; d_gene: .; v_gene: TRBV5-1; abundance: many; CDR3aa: CASSTEQDSPLHF; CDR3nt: TGCGCCAGCAGCACAGAACAGGATTCACCCCTCCACTTT
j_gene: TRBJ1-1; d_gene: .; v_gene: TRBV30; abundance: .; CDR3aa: CAWNEQTNIEAFF; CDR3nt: TGTGCCTGGAACGAACAGACGAACATTGAAGCTTTCTTT
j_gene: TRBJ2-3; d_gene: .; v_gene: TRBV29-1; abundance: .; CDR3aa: CIVERGADTQYF; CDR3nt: TGCATCGTTGAAAGGGGCGCAGATACGCAATATTTT
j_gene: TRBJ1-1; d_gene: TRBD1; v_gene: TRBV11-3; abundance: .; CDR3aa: CASNLRQGALDTEAFF; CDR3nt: TGTGCCAGCAACTTACGACAGGGGGCTTTGGACACTGAAGCTTTCTTT
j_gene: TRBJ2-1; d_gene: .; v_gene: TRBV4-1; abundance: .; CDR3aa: CTSSQPDWRDNEQFF; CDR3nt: TGCACCAGCAGCCAACCAGACTGGCGGGACAATGAGCAGTTCTTC
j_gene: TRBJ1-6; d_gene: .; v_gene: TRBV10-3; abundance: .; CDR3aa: CAIKQGSDNSPLHF; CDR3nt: TGTGCCATCAAGCAGGGAAGCGATAATTCACCCCTCCACTTT
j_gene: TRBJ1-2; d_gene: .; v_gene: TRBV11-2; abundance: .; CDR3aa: CASSSLEHNGYTF; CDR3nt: TGTGCCAGCAGCTCGCTGGAGCATAATGGCTACACCTTC
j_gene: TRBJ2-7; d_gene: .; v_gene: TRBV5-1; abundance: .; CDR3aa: CASSSGLYEQYF; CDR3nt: TGCGCCAGCAGCTCCGGACTCTACGAGCAGTACTTC
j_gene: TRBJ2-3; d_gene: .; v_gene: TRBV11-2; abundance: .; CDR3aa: CTSSSTAQNTDTQYF; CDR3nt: TGTACTAGCAGCTCTACGGCGCAAAACACAGATACGCAGTATTTT
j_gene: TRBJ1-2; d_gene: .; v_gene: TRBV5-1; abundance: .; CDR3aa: CVSRSPGSYGYTF; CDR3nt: TGCGTCAGTAGATCCCCAGGATCCTATGGCTACACCTTC